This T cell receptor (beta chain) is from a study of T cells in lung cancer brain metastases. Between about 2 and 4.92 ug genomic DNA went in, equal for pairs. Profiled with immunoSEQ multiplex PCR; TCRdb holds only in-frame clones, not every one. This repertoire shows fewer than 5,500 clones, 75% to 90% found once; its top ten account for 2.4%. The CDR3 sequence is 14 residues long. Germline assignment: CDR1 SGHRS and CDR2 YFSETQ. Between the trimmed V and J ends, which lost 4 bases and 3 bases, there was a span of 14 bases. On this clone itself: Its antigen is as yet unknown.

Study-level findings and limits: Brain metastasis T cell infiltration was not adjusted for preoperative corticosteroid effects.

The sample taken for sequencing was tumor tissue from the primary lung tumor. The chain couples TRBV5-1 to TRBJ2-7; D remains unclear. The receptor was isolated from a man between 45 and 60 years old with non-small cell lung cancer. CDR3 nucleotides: TGCGCCAGCAGCCCAGAGTGGGCAGTCTACGAGCAGTACTTC. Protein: CASSPEWAVYEQYF.